The TCR beta chain under discussion was sequenced for a study of blood T cell repertoires in COVID-19. Study summary: The origin of the acute and convalescent COVID-19 samples was the United States, Italy and Spain. Sample material is recorded as cDNA or gDNA derived from T cells, B-cell-depleted T cells, or PBMCs.

The table came from immunoSEQ multiplex PCR; TCRdb's copy has only in-frame clones and leaves some out. In the table there are a few hundred thousand clones, roughly 87% of which are singletons. Germline loops: CDR1 SGHRS, CDR2 YFSETQ. The CDR3 covers 14 residues. Deletions cut 3 bases from V and 8 bases from J, with 12 bases between. Participant-given clinical history determined each cohort assignment. Donors of Cohort 3 who recovered were those that had two negative PCRs, clearance, or symptom resolution. This clonotype originated in a woman between 50 and 59 years old who had recovered from COVID-19. The sample comprised PBMCs or T cells enriched from blood (not recorded which). This chain uses TRBV5-1 with TRBJ1-6, with D possibly TRBD1 on 5 matching bases. The CDR3 DNA is TGCGCCAGCAGCTCTTTGGACACCTATTCACCCCTCCACTTT. It encodes CASSSLDTYSPLHF.